Detailed here is one T cell receptor (beta chain). The antigen remains unidentified. The CDR3 runs 13 residues. V lost 6 bases and J lost 4, with 9 bases in between. The germline CDR1 and CDR2 sequences are MGHRA and YSYEKL. These data are taken from a study of CD8 T cells in Susac syndrome. Study-level points and caveats: Regarding the TCR sequencing and HLA analysis, the study admitted that a relatively small number of individuals were involved.

Included as multiple sclerosis controls were treatment-naive patients who had stable or active relapsing-remitting disease. The authors negatively isolated CD8+ and CD4+ T cells and FACS-enriched TEMRA cells. The RNA, 0.5 to 1 ug, was put through reverse transcription using random hexamers. Coverage of TCR beta CDR3 amplification by immunoSEQ multiplex PCR extended to 54 Vbeta and 13 Jbeta. TCRdb passed the immunoSEQ multiplex PCR reads through MiXCR, listing each CDR3 protein once. The profile covers hundreds of thousands of distinct CDR3 sequences, with approximately 85% appearing a single time and around 0.12% taken by the ten largest.

The sequencing sample was made of CD8+ T cells from PBMCs. The gene calls are TRBV4-1 and TRBJ2-2; D is unclear. This receptor was identified in a human donor with multiple sclerosis. The CDR3 protein is CASSQLGTGELFF. Here the CDR3 DNA reads TGCGCCAGCAGTCAGCTGGGCACCGGGGAGCTGTTTTTT.